Sequencing of this TCR beta chain was carried out in a study of blood T cells in healthy people across ages. The authors ran a second PCR of roughly 6 to 12 cycles using a sample-barcoded 5' primer and a J-beta primer mix. TCRdb processed the 5' RACE reads anew with MiXCR; each CDR3 protein has one entry. The data contain roughly 800,000 distinct CDR3 sequences, nearly 60% of them singletons. CDR3 length: 18 residues. V lost 0 bases and J lost 0; bases outside the gene matches: 8. The germline gives CDR1 SGHNT, CDR2 YENEEA. Researchers collected approximately 9.5 milliliters of peripheral blood from every single donor. Overall study results and limits: Long-lived donors exceeded aged donors in naive CD4+ cells and diversity. Researchers said unsorted PBMCs prevented a conclusive naive versus antigen-experienced comparison.

This clonotype was found many times. Its antigen is not identified. This TCR derives from a man aged 25-45 years in good health. Input material: blood. V is TRBV11-3 and J is TRBJ2-1; 7 bases match TRBD2. The CDR3 loop reads CASSLDQAGTSSYNEQFF. The CDR3 DNA reads TGTGCCAGCAGCTTAGACCAAGCGGGGACGAGCTCCTACAATGAGCAGTTCTTC. Complete variable domain (other parts from reference TRBV11-3 and TRBJ2-1): EAGVVQSPRYKIIEKKQPVAFWCNPISGHNTLYWYLQNLGQGPELLIRYENEEAVDDSQLPKDRFSAERLKGVDSTLKIQPAELGDSAVYLCASSLDQAGTSSYNEQFFGPGTRLTVL.